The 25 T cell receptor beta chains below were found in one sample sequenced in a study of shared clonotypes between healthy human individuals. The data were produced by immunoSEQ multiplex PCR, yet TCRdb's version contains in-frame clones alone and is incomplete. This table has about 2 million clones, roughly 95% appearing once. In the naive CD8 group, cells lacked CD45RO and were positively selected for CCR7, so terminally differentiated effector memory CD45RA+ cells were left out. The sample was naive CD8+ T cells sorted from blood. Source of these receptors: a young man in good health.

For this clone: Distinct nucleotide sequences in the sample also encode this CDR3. The CDR3 reads CASSFLSSYEQYF. The CDR3 DNA is TGTGCCAGCAGTTTCCTATCCAGCTACGAGCAGTACTTC. The V call is TRBV27, the J call TRBJ2-7, with unresolved D. The CDR3 has 13 residues. In germline, CDR1 is MNHEY, CDR2 SMNVEV (reference sequence). Trimming took off 3 bases at V and 3 bases at J, with 9 bases between the two ends.

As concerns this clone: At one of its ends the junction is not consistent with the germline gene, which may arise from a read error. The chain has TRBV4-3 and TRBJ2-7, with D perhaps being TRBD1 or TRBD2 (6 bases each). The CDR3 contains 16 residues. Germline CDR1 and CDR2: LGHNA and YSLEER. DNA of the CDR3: TGCGCCAGCAGCCAAGATAGGACAGCGGGTTCCTCCGAGCAGTACTTC. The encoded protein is CASSQDRTAGSSEQYF.

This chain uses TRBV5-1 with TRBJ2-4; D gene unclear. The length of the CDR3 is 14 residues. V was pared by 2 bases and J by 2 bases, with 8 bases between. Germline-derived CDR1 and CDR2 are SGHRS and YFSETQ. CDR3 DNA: TGCGCCAGCAGCTTCGTACAGCCCAAAAACATTCAGTACTTC. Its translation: CASSFVQPKNIQYF.

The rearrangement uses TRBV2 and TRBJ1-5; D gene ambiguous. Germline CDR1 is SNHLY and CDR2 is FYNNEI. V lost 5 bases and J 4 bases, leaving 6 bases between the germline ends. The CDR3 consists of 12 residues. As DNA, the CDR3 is TGTGCCAGCAGTACGTGGAATCAGCCCCAGCATTTT. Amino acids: CASSTWNQPQHF.

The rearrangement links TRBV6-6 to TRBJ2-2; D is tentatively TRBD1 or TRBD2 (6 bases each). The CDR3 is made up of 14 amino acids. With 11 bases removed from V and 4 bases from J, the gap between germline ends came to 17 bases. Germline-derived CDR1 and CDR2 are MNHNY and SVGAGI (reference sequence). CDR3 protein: CAAASGGPTGELFF. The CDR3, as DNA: TGTGCCGCTGCTTCCGGGGGCCCCACCGGGGAGCTGTTTTTT.

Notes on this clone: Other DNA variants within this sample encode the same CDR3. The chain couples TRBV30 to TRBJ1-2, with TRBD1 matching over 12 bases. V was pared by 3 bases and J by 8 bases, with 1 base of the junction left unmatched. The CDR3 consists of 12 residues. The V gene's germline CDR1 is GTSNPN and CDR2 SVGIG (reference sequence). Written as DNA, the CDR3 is TGTGCCTGGAGCGGGACAGGGGGCGGCTACACCTTC. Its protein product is CAWSGTGGGYTF.

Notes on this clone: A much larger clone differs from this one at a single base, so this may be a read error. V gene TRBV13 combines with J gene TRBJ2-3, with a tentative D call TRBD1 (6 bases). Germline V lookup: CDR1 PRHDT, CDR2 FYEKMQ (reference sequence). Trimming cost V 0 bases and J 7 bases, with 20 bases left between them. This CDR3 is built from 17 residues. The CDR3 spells CASSLGNELGAENTQYF. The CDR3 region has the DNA TGTGCCAGCAGCTTAGGGAATGAACTGGGGGCTGAAAATACGCAGTATTTT. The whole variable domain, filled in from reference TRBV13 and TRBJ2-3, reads AAGVIQSPRHLIKEKRETATLKCYPIPRHDTVYWYQQGPGQDPQFLISFYEKMQSDKGSIPDRFSAQQFSDYHSELNMSSLELGDSALYFCASSLGNELGAENTQYFGPGTRLTVL.

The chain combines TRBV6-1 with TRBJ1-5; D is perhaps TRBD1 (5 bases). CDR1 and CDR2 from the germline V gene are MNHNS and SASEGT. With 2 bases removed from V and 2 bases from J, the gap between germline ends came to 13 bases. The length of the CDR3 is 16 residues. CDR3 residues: CASSELGVKGNQPQHF. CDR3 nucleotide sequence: TGTGCCAGCAGTGAACTGGGGGTTAAAGGCAATCAGCCCCAGCATTTT.

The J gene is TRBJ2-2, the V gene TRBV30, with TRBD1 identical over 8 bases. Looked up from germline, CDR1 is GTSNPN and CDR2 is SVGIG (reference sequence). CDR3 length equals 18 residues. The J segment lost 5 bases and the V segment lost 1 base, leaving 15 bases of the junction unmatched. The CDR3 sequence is CAWSGLEGRGRFTGELFF. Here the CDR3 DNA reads TGTGCCTGGAGTGGCCTAGAGGGCAGGGGGCGATTTACCGGGGAGCTGTTTTTT.

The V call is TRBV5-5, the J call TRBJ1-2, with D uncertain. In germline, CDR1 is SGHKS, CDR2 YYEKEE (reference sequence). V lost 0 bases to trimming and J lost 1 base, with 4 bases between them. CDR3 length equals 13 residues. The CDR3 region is CASSLDVNYGYTF. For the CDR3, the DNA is TGTGCCAGCAGCTTGGACGTTAACTATGGCTACACCTTC.

CDR3 sequence reads: CAWSSPTPGGGPDTQYF. The DNA for the CDR3 is TGTGCCTGGAGTAGCCCAACTCCGGGAGGGGGGCCAGATACGCAGTATTTT. The chain recombines TRBV30 with TRBJ2-3, with TRBD2 matching 8 bases. Germline V gives CDR1 GTSNPN, CDR2 SVGIG (reference sequence). V trimming: 2 bases; J trimming: 4 bases; junction bases outside the gene matches: 14. The CDR3 length is 17 residues.

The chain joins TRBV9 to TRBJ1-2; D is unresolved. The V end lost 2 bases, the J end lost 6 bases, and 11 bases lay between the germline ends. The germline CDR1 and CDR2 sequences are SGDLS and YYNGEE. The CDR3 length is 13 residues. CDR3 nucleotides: TGTGCCAGCAGCGTTGGCGGAAGCCATGGCTACACCTTC. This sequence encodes CASSVGGSHGYTF.

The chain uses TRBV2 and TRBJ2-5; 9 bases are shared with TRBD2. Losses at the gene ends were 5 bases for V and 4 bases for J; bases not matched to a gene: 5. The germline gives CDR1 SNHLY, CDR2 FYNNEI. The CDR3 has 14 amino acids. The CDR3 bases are TGTGCCAGCAGTAGCGATAGCGGGAGAGAGACCCAGTACTTC. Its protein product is CASSSDSGRETQYF.

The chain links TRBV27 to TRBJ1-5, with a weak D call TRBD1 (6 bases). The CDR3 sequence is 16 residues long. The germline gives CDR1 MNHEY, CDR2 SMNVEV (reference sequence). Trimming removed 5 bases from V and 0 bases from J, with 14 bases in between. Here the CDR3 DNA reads TGTGCCAGCAGTACACAGGGAGTGCATAGCAATCAGCCCCAGCATTTT. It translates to CASSTQGVHSNQPQHF.

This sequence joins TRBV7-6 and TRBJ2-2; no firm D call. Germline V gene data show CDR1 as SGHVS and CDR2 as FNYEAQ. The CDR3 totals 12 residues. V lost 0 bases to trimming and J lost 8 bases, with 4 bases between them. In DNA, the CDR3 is TGTGCCAGCAGCTTAGCGCAGGGGGAGCTGTTTTTT. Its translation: CASSLAQGELFF.

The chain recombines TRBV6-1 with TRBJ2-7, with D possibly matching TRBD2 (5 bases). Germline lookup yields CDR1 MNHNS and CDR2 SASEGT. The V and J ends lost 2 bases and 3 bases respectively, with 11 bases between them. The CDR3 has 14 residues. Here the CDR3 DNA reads TGTGCCAGCAGTGAACCGGACTGGGTCTACGAGCAGTACTTC. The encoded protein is CASSEPDWVYEQYF.

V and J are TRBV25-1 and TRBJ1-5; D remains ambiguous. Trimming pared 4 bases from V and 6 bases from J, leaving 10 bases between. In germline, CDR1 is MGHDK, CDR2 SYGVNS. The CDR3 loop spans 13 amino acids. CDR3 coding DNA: TGTGCCAGCAGTGGGACGGTCGCTCAGCCCCAGCATTTT. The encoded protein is CASSGTVAQPQHF.

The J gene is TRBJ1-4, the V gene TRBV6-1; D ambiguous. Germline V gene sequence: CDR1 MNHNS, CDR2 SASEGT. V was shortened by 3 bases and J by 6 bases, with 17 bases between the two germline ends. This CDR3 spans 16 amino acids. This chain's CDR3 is CASSDWTEEIDEKLFF. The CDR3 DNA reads TGTGCCAGCAGTGACTGGACCGAGGAGATCGATGAAAAACTGTTTTTT.

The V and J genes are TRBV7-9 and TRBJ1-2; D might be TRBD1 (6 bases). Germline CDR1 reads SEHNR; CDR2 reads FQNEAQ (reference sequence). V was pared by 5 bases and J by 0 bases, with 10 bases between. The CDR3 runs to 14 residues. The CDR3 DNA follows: TGTGCCAGCAGCACCCGGACAGCTAACTATGGCTACACCTTC. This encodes CASSTRTANYGYTF.

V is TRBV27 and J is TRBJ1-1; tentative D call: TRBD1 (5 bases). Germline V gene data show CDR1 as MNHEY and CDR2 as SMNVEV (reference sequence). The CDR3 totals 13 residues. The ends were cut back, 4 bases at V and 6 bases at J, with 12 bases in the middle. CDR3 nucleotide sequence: TGTGCCAGCAGTTCAGGGCCCCAGGCTGAAGCTTTCTTT. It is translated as CASSSGPQAEAFF.

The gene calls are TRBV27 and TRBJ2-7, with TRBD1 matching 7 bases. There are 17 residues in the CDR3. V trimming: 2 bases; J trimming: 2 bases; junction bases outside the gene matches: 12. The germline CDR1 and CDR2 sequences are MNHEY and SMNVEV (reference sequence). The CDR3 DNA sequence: TGTGCCAGCAGTTTAGTAGGGCCTTACGGACAGGCCTACGAGCAGTACTTC. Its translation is CASSLVGPYGQAYEQYF.

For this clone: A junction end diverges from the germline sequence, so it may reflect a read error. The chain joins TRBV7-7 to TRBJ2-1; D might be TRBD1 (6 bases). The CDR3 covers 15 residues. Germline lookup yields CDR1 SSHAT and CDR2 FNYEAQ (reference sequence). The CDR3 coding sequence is TGTGCTAGCAGCTTAGGCCAGGGGTGGTACAATGAGCAGTTCTTC. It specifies CASSLGQGWYNEQFF.

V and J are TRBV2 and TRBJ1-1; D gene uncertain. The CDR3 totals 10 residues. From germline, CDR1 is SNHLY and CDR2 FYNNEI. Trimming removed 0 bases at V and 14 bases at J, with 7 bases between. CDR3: CASSEARFFF. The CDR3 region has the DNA TGTGCCAGCAGTGAAGCGCGTTTCTTCTTT.

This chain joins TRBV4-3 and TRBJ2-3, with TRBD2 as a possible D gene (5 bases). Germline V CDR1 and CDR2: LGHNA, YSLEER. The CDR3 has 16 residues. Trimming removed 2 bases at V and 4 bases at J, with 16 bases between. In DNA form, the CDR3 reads TGCGCCAGCAGCCAATTAGTGGGAGTGGTAGCAGATACGCAGTATTTT. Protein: CASSQLVGVVADTQYF.

Here the CDR3 DNA reads TGTGCCAGCAGTGAAGGCTCCGAAGCTTTCTTT. Residues: CASSEGSEAFF. The V call is TRBV2, the J call TRBJ1-1; D gene ambiguous. Trimming shortened V by 1 base and J by 8 bases, and 5 bases separated the two germline ends. In germline, CDR1 is SNHLY, CDR2 FYNNEI. There are 11 residues in the CDR3. The full variable domain, its missing parts supplied by reference TRBV2 and TRBJ1-1, is EPEVTQTPSHQVTQMGQEVILRCVPISNHLYFYWYRQILGQKVEFLVSFYNNEISEKSEIFDDQFSVERPDGSNFTLKIRSTKLEDSAMYFCASSEGSEAFFGQGTRLTVV.